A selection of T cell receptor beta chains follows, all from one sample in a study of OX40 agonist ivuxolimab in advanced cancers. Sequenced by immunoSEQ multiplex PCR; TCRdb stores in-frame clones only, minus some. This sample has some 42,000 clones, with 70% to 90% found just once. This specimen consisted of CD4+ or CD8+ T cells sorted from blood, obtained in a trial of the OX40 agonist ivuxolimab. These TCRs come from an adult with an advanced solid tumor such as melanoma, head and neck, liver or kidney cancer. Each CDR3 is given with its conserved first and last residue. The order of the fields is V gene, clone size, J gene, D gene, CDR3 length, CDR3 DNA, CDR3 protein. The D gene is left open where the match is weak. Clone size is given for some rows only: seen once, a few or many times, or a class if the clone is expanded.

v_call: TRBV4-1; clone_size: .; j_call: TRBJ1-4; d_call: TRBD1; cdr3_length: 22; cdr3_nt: TGCGCCAGCAGCCAAGATCGAATGATATGGGGCAGGGGGGCGCAGACTAATGAAAAACTGTTTTTT; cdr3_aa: CASSQDRMIWGRGAQTNEKLFF
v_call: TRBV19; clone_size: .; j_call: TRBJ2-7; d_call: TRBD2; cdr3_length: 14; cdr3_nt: TGTGCCAGTAGTTCTAGCGGGTACACTTACGAGCAGTACTTC; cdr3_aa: CASSSSGYTYEQYF
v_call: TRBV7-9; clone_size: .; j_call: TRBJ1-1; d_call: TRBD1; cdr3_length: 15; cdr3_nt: TGTGCCAGCAGCCCACGGAGGACAGGGGAGACTGAAGCTTTCTTT; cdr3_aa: CASSPRRTGETEAFF
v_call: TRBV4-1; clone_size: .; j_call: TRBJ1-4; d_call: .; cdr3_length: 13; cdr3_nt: TGCGCCAGCAGCCAAGTGGGGACTGAAAAACTGTTTTTT; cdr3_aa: CASSQVGTEKLFF
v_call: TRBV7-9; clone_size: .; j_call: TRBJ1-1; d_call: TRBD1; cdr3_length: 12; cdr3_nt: TGTGCCAGCAGCTTCTCCAGGGGGGAAGCTTTCTTT; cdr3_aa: CASSFSRGEAFF
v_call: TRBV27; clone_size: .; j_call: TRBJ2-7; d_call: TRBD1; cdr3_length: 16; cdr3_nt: TGTGCCAGCAGTGTTGTGGGCGGACAGGGGACCTACGAGCAGTACTTC; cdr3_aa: CASSVVGGQGTYEQYF
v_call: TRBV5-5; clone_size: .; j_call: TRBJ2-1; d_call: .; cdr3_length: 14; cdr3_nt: TGTGCCAGCAACGACGGGAGTTCCTACAATGAGCAGTTCTTC; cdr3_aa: CASNDGSSYNEQFF
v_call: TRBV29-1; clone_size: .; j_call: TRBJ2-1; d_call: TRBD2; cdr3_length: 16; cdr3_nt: TGCAGCGTTCTCACTACTAGCGGCTCTTCCTACAATGAGCAGTTCTTC; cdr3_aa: CSVLTTSGSSYNEQFF
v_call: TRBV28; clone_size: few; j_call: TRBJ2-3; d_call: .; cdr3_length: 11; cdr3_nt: TGTGCCAGCAGTTACACGGGACAGCAGTATTTT; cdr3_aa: CASSYTGQQYF
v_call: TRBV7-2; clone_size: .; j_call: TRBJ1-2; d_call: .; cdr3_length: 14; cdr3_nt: TGTGCCAGCAGCTCTGGGTGGGAGGACTATGGCTACACCTTC; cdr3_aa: CASSSGWEDYGYTF
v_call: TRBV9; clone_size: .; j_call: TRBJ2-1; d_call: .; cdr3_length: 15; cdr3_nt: TGTGCCAGCAGCACGGGGGGCAGGGGATACAATGAGCAGTTCTTC; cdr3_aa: CASSTGGRGYNEQFF
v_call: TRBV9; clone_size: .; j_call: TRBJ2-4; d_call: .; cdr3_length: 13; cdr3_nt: TGTGCCAGCAGCGTAGCCCTAGATAGCATTCAGTACTTC; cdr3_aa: CASSVALDSIQYF
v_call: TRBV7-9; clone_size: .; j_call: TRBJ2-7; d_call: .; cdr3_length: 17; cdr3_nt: TGTGCCAGCAGCCCGAGGGGGGGGCCGGCCGCCGTGAACGAGCAGTACTTC; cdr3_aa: CASSPRGGPAAVNEQYF
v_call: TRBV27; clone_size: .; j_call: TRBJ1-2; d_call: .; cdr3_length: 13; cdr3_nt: TGTGCCAGCAGTTTTTCGGGGGCCTATGGCTACACCTTC; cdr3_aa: CASSFSGAYGYTF
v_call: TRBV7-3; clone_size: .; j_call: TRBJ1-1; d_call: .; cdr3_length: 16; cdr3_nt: TGTGCCAGCAGCTTAGGGCCCCCTTGGGGGGGCACTGAAGCTTTCTTT; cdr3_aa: CASSLGPPWGGTEAFF
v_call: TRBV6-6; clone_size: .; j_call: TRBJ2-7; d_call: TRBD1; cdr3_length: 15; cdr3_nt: TGTGCCAGCAGCCCACGACAGGGCGCGGTCTACGAGCAGTACTTC; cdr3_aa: CASSPRQGAVYEQYF
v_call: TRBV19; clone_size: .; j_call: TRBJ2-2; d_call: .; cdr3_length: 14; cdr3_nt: TGTGCCAGTAGTTTTTCCCATGACACCGGGGAGCTGTTTTTT; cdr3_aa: CASSFSHDTGELFF
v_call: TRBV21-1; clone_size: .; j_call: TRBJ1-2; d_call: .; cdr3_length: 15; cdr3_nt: TGTGCCAGCAGCAAATGGCGGGCCCAGCGCTATGGCTACACCTTC; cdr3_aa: CASSKWRAQRYGYTF
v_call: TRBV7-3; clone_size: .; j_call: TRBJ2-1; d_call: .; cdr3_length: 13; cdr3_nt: TGTGCCAGCAGCTTCGGGCCCTATACTGAGCAGTTCTTC; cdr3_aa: CASSFGPYTEQFF
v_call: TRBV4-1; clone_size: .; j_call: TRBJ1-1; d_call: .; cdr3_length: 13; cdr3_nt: TGCGCCAGCAGCCAGTTGGGAAATCGTGAAGCTTTCTTT; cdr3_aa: CASSQLGNREAFF